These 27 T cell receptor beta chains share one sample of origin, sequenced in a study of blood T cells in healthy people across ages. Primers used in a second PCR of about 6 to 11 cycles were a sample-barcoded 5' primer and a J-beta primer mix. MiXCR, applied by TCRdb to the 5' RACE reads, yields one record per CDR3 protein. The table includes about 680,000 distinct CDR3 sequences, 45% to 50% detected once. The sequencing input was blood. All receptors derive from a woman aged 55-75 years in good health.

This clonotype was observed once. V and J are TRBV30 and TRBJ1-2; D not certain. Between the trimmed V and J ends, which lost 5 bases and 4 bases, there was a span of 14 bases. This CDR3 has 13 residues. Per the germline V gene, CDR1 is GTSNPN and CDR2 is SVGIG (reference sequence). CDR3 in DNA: TGTGCCTGGGCGCCGACTGGCAGCTATGGCTACACCTTC. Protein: CAWAPTGSYGYTF.

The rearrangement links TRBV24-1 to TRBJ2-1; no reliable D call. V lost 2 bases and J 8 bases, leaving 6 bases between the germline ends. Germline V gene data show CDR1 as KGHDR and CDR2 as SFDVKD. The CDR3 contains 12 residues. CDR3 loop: CATSDYGDEQFF. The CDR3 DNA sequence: TGTGCCACCAGTGATTACGGCGATGAGCAGTTCTTC.

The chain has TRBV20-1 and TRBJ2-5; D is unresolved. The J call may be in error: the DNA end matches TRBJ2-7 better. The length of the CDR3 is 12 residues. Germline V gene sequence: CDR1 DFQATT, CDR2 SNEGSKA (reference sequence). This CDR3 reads CSASVLDYEQYF. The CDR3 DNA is TGCAGTGCTAGTGTCCTGGATTACGAGCAGTACTTC.

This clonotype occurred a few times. The CDR3 sequence: CASSVQTGNTEAFF. In DNA form, the CDR3 reads TGTGCCAGCAGCGTACAGACAGGGAACACTGAAGCTTTCTTT. V usage is TRBV9 and J usage is TRBJ1-1; possible D gene TRBD1, 6 bases. V was pared by 1 base and J by 1 base, with 8 bases between. Per the germline V gene, CDR1 is SGDLS and CDR2 is YYNGEE. CDR3 length equals 14 residues.

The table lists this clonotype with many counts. CDR3 DNA: TGCGCCAGCAGCCTAGGGACGGGCCAAGAGACCCAGTACTTC. Residues: CASSLGTGQETQYF. The V gene is TRBV5-1, the J gene TRBJ2-5; D tentatively fits TRBD1 or TRBD2 (5 bases each). V was pared by 4 bases and J by 1 base, with 11 bases between. This CDR3 has 14 amino acids. The V gene's germline CDR1 is SGHRS and CDR2 YFSETQ.

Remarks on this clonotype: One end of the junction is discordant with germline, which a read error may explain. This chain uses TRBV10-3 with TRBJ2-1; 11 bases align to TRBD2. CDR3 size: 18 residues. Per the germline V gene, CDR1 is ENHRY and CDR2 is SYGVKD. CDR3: CATSYTGTSGTLVDEQFF. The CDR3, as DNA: TGTGCCACCAGTTATACCGGGACTAGCGGAACCCTCGTGGATGAGCAGTTCTTC.

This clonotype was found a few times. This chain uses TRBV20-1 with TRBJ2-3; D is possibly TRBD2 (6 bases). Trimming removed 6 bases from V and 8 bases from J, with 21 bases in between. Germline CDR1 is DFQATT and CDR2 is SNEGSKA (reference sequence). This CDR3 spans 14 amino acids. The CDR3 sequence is CSAPPKSGRGTQYF. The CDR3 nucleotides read TGCAGTGCCCCCCCAAAGAGCGGGCGAGGTACGCAGTATTTT.

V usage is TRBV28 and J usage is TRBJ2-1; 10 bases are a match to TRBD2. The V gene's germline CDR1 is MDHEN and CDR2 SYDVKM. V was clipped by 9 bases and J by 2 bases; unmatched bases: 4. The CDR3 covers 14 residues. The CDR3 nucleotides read TGTGCCAGTGTTCTAGCGGGAGCCTACAATGAGCAGTTCTTC. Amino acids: CASVLAGAYNEQFF.

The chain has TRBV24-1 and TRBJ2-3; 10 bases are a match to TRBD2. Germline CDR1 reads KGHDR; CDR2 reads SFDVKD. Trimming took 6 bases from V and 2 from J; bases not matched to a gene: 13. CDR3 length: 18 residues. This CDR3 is CATSSPFSGRNPTDTQYF. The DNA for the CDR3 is TGTGCCACCAGTTCTCCCTTTAGCGGGAGGAACCCCACAGATACGCAGTATTTT.

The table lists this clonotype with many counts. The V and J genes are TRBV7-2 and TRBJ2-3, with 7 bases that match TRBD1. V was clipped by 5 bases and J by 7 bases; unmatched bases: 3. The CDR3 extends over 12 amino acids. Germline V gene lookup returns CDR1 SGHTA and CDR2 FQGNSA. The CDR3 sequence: CASSNRGHTQYF. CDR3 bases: TGTGCCAGCAGCAACAGGGGACATACGCAGTATTTT. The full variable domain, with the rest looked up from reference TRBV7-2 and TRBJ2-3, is GAGVSQSPSNKVTEKGKDVELRCDPISGHTALYWYRQSLGQGLEFLIYFQGNSAPDKSGLPSDRFSAERTGGSVSTLTIQRTQQEDSAVYLCASSNRGHTQYFGPGTRLTVL.

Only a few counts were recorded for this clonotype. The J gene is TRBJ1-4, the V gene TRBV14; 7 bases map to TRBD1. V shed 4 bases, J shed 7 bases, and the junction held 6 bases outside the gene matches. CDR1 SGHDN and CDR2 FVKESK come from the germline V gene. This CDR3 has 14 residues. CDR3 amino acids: CASSRPGGGEKLFF. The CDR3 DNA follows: TGTGCCAGCAGCCGACCAGGGGGTGGTGAAAAACTGTTTTTT.

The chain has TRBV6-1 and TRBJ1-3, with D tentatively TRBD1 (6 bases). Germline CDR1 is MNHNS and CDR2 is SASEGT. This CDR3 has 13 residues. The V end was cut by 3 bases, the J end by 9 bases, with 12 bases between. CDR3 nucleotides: TGTGCCAGCAGTGAGTCGGGGGGCGGCACCATATATTTT. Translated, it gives CASSESGGGTIYF.

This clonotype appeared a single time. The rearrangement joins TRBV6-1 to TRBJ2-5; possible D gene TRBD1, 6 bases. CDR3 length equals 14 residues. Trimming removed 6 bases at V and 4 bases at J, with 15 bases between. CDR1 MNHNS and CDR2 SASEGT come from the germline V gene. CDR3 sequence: CASRETGLGETQYF. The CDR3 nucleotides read TGTGCCAGCAGGGAAACAGGGCTCGGAGAGACCCAGTACTTC.

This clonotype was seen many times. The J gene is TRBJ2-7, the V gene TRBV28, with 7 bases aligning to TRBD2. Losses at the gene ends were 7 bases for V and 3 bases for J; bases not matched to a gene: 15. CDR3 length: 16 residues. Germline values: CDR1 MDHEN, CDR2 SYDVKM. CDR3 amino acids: CASTQPEGLNVYEQYF. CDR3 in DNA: TGTGCCAGCACCCAACCGGAGGGACTAAATGTCTACGAGCAGTACTTC.

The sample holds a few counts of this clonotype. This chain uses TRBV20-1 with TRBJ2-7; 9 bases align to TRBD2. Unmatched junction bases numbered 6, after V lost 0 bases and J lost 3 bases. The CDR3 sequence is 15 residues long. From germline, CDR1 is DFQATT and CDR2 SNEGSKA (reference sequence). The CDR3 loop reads CSARDQSGRIYEQYF. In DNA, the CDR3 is TGCAGTGCTAGAGATCAAAGCGGGAGGATCTACGAGCAGTACTTC.

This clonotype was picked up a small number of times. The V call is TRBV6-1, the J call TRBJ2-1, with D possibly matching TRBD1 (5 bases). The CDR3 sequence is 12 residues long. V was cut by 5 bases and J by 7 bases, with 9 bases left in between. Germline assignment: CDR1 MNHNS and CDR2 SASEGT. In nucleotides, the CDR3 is TGTGCCAGCAGTACAGGACAAAATGAGCAGTTCTTC. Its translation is CASSTGQNEQFF.

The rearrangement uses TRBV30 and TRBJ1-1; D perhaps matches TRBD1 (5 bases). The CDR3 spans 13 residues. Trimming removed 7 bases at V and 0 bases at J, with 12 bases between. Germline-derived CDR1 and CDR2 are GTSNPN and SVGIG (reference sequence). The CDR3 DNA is TGTGCCTCGACCGGGACGGTGAACACTGAAGCTTTCTTT. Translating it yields CASTGTVNTEAFF. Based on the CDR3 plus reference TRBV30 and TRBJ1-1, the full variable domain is SQTIHQWPATLVQPVGSPLSLECTVEGTSNPNLYWYRQAAGRGLQLLFYSVGIGQISSEVPQNLSASRPQDRQFILSSKKLLLSDSGFYLCASTGTVNTEAFFGQGTRLTVV.

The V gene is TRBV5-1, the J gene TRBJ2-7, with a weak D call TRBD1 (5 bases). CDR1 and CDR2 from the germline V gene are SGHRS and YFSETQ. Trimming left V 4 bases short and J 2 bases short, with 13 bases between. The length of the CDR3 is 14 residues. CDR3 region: CASSPRQQAYEQYF. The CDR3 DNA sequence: TGCGCCAGCAGCCCGAGACAGCAGGCCTACGAGCAGTACTTC.

CDR3 DNA: TGCAGTGCTAGAGATGGGGACAATGAGCAGTTCTTC. This translates into CSARDGDNEQFF. The rearrangement uses TRBV20-1 and TRBJ2-1, with D uncertain. The germline V gene encodes CDR1 DFQATT and CDR2 SNEGSKA (reference sequence). V shed 0 bases and J shed 5 bases, with 5 bases lying between them. The CDR3 runs 12 residues.

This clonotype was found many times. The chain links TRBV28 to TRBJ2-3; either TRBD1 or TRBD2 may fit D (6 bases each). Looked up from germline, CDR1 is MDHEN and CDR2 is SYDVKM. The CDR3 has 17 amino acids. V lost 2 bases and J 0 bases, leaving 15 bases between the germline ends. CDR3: CASSLPITGTSTDTQYF. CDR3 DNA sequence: TGTGCCAGCAGTTTACCAATAACAGGGACTAGCACAGATACGCAGTATTTT.

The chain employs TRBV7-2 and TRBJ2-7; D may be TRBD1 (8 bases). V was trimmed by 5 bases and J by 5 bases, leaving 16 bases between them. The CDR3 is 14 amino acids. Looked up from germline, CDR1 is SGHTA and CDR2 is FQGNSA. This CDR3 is CASSPRTGTNEQYF. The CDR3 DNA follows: TGTGCCAGCAGCCCTCGGACAGGGACTAACGAGCAGTACTTC.

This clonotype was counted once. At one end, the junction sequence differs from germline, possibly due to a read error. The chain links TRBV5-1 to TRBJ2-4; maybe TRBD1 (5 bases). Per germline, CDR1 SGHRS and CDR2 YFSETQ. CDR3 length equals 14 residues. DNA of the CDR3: TGCGCCAGCAGCGAAGGGGTTATGGGAAACATTCGGTACTTC. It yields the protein CASSEGVMGNIRYF.

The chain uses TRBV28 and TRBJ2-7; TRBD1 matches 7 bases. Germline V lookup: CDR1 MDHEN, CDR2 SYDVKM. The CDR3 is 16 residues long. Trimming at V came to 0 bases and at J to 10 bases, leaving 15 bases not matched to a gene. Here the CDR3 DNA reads TGTGCCAGCAGTTTATGGTCAGGGACAGCCACTTTCAGTCAGTACTTC. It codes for CASSLWSGTATFSQYF. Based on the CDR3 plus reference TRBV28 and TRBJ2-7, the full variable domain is DVKVTQSSRYLVKRTGEKVFLECVQDMDHENMFWYRQDPGLGLRLIYFSYDVKMKEKGDIPEGYSVSREKKERFSLILESASTNQTSMYLCASSLWSGTATFSQYFGPGTRLTVT.

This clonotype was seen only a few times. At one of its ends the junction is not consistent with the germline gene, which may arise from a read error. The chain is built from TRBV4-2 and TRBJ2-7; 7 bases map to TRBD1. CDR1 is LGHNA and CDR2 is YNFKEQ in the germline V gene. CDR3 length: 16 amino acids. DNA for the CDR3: TGTGCCAGCAGCCAAGATTGGGGACAGATCTCCTACGAGCGGTACTTC. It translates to CASSQDWGQISYERYF.

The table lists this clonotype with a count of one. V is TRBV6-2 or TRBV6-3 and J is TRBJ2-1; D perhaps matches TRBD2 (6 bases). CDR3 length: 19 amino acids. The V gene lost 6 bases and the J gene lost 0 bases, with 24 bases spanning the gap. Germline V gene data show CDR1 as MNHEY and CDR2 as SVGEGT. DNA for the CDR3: TGTGCCAGCAGATCCGCTACTATAAAAAGCGGGTTCTCCTACAATGAGCAGTTCTTC. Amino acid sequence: CASRSATIKSGFSYNEQFF.

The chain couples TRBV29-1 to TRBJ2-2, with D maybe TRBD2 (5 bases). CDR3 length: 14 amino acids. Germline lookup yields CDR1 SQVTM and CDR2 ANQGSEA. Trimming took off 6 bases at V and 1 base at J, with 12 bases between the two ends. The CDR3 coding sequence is TGCAGCGTGTCCCTCAGCGGGAACACCGGGGAGCTGTTTTTT. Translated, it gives CSVSLSGNTGELFF.

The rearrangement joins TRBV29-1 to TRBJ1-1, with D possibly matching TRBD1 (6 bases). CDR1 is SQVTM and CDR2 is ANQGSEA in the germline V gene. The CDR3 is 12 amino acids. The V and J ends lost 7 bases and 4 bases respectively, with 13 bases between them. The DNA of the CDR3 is TGCAGCGCCAAACAGGGAGGCACTGAAGCTTTCTTT. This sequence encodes CSAKQGGTEAFF.